A selection of T cell receptor beta chains follows, all from one sample in a study of sequential checkpoint blockade in melanoma. Libraries were prepared by immunoSEQ multiplex PCR; TCRdb keeps only in-frame clonotypes and omits some of them. The sample lists 3,800 or so clones, roughly a third occurring once. Sample: tumor tissue (inferred from file names), taken from a patient given nivolumab and ipilimumab in sequence. The receptors come from a human donor with melanoma. The CDR3 runs from the conserved cysteine through the conserved F or W. The order of the fields is J gene, clone size, V gene, D gene, CDR3 DNA, CDR3 protein. A D gene is named only where the DNA matches it firmly. Part of the rows lack a size; the others show once, few, many or a class for expanded clones.

>TRBJ1-3|few|TRBV11-3|NA
TGTGCCAGCAGCCCAGGGGAGGCTGGAAACACCATATATTTT
CASSPGEAGNTIYF
>TRBJ2-7|medium-sized|TRBV9|NA
TGTGCCAGCAGCGTAGCAGGGAACTACGAGCAGTACTTC
CASSVAGNYEQYF
>TRBJ1-2|NA|TRBV7-6|NA
TGTGCCAGCAGCCAAGGGTTTTACAGGGCGGACTATGGCTACACCTTC
CASSQGFYRADYGYTF
>TRBJ1-1|NA|TRBV19|NA
TGTGCCAGTAGGGTCGGGGGGCTGTTCACTGAAGCTTTCTTT
CASRVGGLFTEAFF
>TRBJ1-4|NA|TRBV5-1|NA
TGCGCCAGCAGCTTGGACACAGGGCCAACTAATGAAAAACTGTTTTTT
CASSLDTGPTNEKLFF
>TRBJ1-1|NA|TRBV9|NA
TGTGCCAGCAGCGCCTTAGAAAACACTGAAGCTTTCTTT
CASSALENTEAFF
>TRBJ1-3|NA|TRBV29-1|NA
TGCAGCGCTACTGACAAGGGTGGAAACACCATATATTTT
CSATDKGGNTIYF
>TRBJ1-2|few|TRBV6-8|TRBD1
TGTGCCAGCGAAGGGGACAGGGGGCCCTATGGCTACACCTTC
CASEGDRGPYGYTF
>TRBJ1-5|few|TRBV6-8|NA
TGTGCCAGCAGCCCGGGCGGCCATAGCAATCAGCCCCAGCATTTT
CASSPGGHSNQPQHF
>TRBJ2-1|large|TRBV6-8|TRBD2
TGTGCCAGCAGTTACCCTAGCGGGAGCGAGCAGTTCTTC
CASSYPSGSEQFF
>TRBJ2-7|NA|TRBV9|NA
TGTGCCAGCAGCGTAGGGGGACTGCCGTGGGACGAGCAGTACTTC
CASSVGGLPWDEQYF